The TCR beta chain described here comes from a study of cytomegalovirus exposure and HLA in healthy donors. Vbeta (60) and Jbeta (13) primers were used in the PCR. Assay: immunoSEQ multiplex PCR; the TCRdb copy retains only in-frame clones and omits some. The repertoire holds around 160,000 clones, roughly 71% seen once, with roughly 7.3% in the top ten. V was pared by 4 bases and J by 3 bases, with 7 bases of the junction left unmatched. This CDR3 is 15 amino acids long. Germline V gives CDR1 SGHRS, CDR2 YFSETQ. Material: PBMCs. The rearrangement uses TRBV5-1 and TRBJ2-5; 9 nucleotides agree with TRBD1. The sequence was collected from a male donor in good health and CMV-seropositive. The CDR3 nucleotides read TGCGCCAGCAGCAATTCCGACAGGGGGGAAGAGACCCAGTACTTC. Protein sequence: CASSNSDRGEETQYF. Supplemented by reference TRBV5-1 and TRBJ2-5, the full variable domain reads KAGVTQTPRYLIKTRGQQVTLSCSPISGHRSVSWYQQTPGQGLQFLFEYFSETQRNKGNFPGRFSGRQFSNSRSEMNVSTLELGDSALYLCASSNSDRGEETQYFGPGTRLLVL.